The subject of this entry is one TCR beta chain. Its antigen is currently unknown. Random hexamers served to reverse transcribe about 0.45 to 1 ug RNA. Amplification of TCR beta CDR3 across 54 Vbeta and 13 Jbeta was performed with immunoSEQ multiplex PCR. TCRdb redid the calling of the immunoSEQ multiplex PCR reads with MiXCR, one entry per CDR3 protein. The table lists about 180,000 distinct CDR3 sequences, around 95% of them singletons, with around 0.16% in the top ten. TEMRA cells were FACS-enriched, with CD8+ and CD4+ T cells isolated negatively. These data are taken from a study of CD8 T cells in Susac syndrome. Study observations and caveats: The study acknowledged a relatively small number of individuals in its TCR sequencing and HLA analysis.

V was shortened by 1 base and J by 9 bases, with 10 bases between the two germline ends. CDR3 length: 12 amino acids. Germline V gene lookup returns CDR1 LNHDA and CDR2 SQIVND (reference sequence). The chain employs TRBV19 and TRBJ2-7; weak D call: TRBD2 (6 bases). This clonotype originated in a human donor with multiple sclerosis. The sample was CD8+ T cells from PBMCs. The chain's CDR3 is CASSIAGDGQYF. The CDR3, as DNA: TGTGCCAGTAGTATAGCGGGAGACGGGCAGTACTTC.